These T cell receptor beta chains were read from a single sample in a study of blood T cell repertoires in COVID-19. Repertoires were generated with immunoSEQ multiplex PCR, while TCRdb's copy carries only in-frame clones and drops some. The sample records about 410,000 clones, around nine tenths being singletons. What was sequenced was peripheral blood. The source is a woman aged 40 to 50 with COVID-19, enrolled during active disease. CDR3s include the opening cysteine and the closing phenylalanine or tryptophan. Fields, in order: J gene, clone size, D gene, V gene, CDR3 protein, CDR3 DNA. A D gene is named only where the DNA matches it firmly. Only some rows state a clone size, as once, few, many or a class for expanded clones.

J: TRBJ2-1; size: once; D: NA; V: TRBV2; CDR3: CASSPLLAYNEQFF; DNA: TGTGCCAGCAGCCCTCTTTTAGCCTACAATGAGCAGTTCTTC
J: TRBJ1-2; size: NA; D: TRBD1; V: TRBV7-2; CDR3: CASSRGDRGYGYTF; DNA: TGTGCCAGCAGCAGGGGGGACAGGGGATATGGCTACACCTTC
J: TRBJ2-2; size: NA; D: TRBD1; V: TRBV18; CDR3: CASSPRGQGRQGGELFF; DNA: TGTGCCAGCTCACCAAGAGGACAGGGGCGTCAAGGCGGGGAGCTGTTTTTT
J: TRBJ1-1; size: NA; D: NA; V: TRBV5-4; CDR3: CASSLEGLLTAGAFF; DNA: TGTGCCAGCAGCTTAGAAGGACTCCTTACCGCGGGAGCTTTCTTT
J: TRBJ2-1; size: NA; D: NA; V: TRBV6-5; CDR3: CASSPTETNEQFF; DNA: TGTGCCAGCAGCCCGACAGAGACCAATGAGCAGTTCTTC
J: TRBJ1-2; size: NA; D: NA; V: TRBV6-5; CDR3: CASSTGDRGGYTF; DNA: TGTGCCAGCAGCACCGGGGATCGGGGTGGCTACACCTTC
J: TRBJ1-5; size: NA; D: NA; V: TRBV30; CDR3: CAWSVSSGNQPQHF; DNA: TGTGCCTGGAGTGTCTCTAGTGGGAATCAGCCCCAGCATTTT
J: TRBJ2-3; size: NA; D: TRBD1; V: TRBV19; CDR3: CASSIGDRGTDTQYF; DNA: TGTGCCAGTAGTATAGGGGACAGGGGAACGGATACGCAGTATTTT
J: TRBJ2-3; size: NA; D: NA; V: TRBV5-1; CDR3: CASSALTASTDTQYF; DNA: TGCGCCAGCAGCGCACTAACTGCCAGCACAGATACGCAGTATTTT
J: TRBJ2-1; size: NA; D: NA; V: TRBV5-6; CDR3: CASSSTGLPIYNEQFF; DNA: TGTGCCAGCAGCTCTACGGGACTCCCCATCTACAATGAGCAGTTCTTC
J: TRBJ2-7; size: NA; D: TRBD2; V: TRBV27; CDR3: CASSFLASGSYEQYF; DNA: TGTGCCAGCAGTTTCCTCGCTAGCGGCTCCTACGAGCAGTACTTC
J: TRBJ1-1; size: once; D: NA; V: TRBV5-8; CDR3: CASSSQGNPFF; DNA: TGTGCCAGCAGCTCACAGGGAAACCCTTTCTTT
J: TRBJ1-2; size: NA; D: TRBD1; V: TRBV10-3; CDR3: CAISATGRYGYTF; DNA: TGTGCCATCAGTGCGACAGGGAGATATGGCTACACCTTC
J: TRBJ1-2; size: NA; D: NA; V: TRBV6-1; CDR3: CASSETGSGYTF; DNA: TGTGCCAGCAGTGAGACAGGTTCAGGCTACACCTTC
J: TRBJ1-4; size: NA; D: NA; V: TRBV10-3; CDR3: CATGFDATNEKLFF; DNA: TGTGCCACCGGGTTTGATGCAACTAATGAAAAACTGTTTTTT
J: TRBJ1-3; size: NA; D: NA; V: TRBV13; CDR3: CASSLAAGGNTIYF; DNA: TGTGCCAGCAGCTTAGCCGCGGGCGGAAACACCATATATTTT
J: TRBJ2-1; size: NA; D: NA; V: TRBV29-1; CDR3: CSIGHTYNEQFF; DNA: TGCAGCATTGGACATACATACAATGAGCAGTTCTTC
J: TRBJ2-3; size: NA; D: TRBD2; V: TRBV5-5; CDR3: CASSWGTSGAAISTDTQYF; DNA: TGTGCCAGCAGCTGGGGGACTAGCGGGGCAGCAATTAGCACAGATACGCAGTATTTT
J: TRBJ1-2; size: once; D: NA; V: TRBV30; CDR3: CAWRGRDYGYTF; DNA: TGTGCCTGGAGGGGTCGGGACTATGGCTACACCTTC
J: TRBJ2-7; size: once; D: NA; V: TRBV25-1; CDR3: CASSPRGITYEQYF; DNA: TGTGCCAGCAGTCCCAGGGGCATAACCTACGAGCAGTACTTC
J: TRBJ1-1; size: NA; D: NA; V: TRBV5-1; CDR3: CASSPAGGEAEAFF; DNA: TGCGCCAGCAGCCCCGCCGGCGGGGAGGCTGAAGCTTTCTTT
J: TRBJ1-1; size: NA; D: TRBD1; V: TRBV7-9; CDR3: CASSPLTGDRTEAFF; DNA: TGTGCCAGCAGCCCTTTAACAGGGGATCGGACTGAAGCTTTCTTT
J: TRBJ1-2; size: NA; D: NA; V: TRBV20-1; CDR3: CSARVKSGYTF; DNA: TGCAGTGCTAGAGTCAAAAGCGGCTACACCTTC
J: TRBJ2-1; size: NA; D: NA; V: TRBV6-5; CDR3: CASSYGDTRYNEQFF; DNA: TGTGCCAGCAGTTACGGGGACACCCGGTACAATGAGCAGTTCTTC
J: TRBJ1-5; size: once; D: NA; V: TRBV5-5; CDR3: CASSRSAAVSNQPQHF; DNA: TGTGCCAGCAGCCGTTCGGCGGCAGTAAGCAATCAGCCCCAGCATTTT
J: TRBJ1-1; size: NA; D: TRBD1; V: TRBV19; CDR3: CASSSLQGSEAFF; DNA: TGTGCCAGTAGTTCCCTACAGGGGAGTGAAGCTTTCTTT
J: TRBJ2-2; size: once; D: NA; V: TRBV19; CDR3: CASSIESYTGELFF; DNA: TGTGCCAGTAGTATAGAGTCCTACACCGGGGAGCTGTTTTTT
J: TRBJ1-1; size: NA; D: NA; V: TRBV2; CDR3: CASTQTTGPAEAFF; DNA: TGTGCCAGCACTCAGACGACAGGTCCGGCTGAAGCTTTCTTT
J: TRBJ2-1; size: NA; D: NA; V: TRBV5-1; CDR3: CASSSSPAGLSSYNEQFF; DNA: TGCGCCAGCAGCTCCTCCCCGGCAGGGCTAAGCTCCTACAATGAGCAGTTCTTC
J: TRBJ1-1; size: NA; D: NA; V: TRBV7-3; CDR3: CASSLTSSPGAGKNTEAFF; DNA: TGTGCCAGCAGCTTAACGTCCTCCCCTGGGGCAGGGAAGAACACTGAAGCTTTCTTT
J: TRBJ1-3; size: NA; D: NA; V: TRBV4-2; CDR3: CASSQDATRFGNTIYF; DNA: TGTGCCAGCAGCCAAGATGCGACGAGGTTTGGAAACACCATATATTTT
J: TRBJ2-3; size: NA; D: NA; V: TRBV2; CDR3: CASSEMDRRPDTQYF; DNA: TGTGCCAGCAGTGAAATGGACAGACGTCCAGATACGCAGTATTTT
J: TRBJ1-4; size: NA; D: TRBD1; V: TRBV7-2; CDR3: CASSLVRGQGLFF; DNA: TGTGCCAGCAGCTTAGTTAGGGGACAGGGACTGTTTTTT
J: TRBJ1-6; size: NA; D: TRBD1; V: TRBV28; CDR3: CASSRDRGDSPLHF; DNA: TGTGCCAGCAGTAGAGACAGGGGGGATTCACCCCTCCACTTT
J: TRBJ2-1; size: NA; D: TRBD2; V: TRBV7-7; CDR3: CASSSPSGSESYNEQFF; DNA: TGTGCTAGCAGCTCACCCAGCGGGAGTGAGTCCTACAATGAGCAGTTCTTC
J: TRBJ1-4; size: NA; D: NA; V: TRBV15; CDR3: CATSRDETRTNEKLFF; DNA: TGTGCCACCAGCAGAGATGAGACACGAACTAATGAAAAACTGTTTTTT
J: TRBJ1-6; size: NA; D: NA; V: TRBV7-9; CDR3: CASSFDLTGSPLHF; DNA: TGTGCCAGCAGCTTCGACTTGACGGGTTCACCCCTCCACTTT
J: TRBJ2-7; size: NA; D: NA; V: TRBV15; CDR3: CATSREDGRVYEQYF; DNA: TGTGCCACCAGCAGAGAGGACGGGAGAGTTTACGAGCAGTACTTC
J: TRBJ1-1; size: once; D: NA; V: TRBV7-9; CDR3: CASSLVAAGFEAFF; DNA: TGTGCCAGCAGCTTAGTCGCCGCAGGCTTTGAAGCTTTCTTT
J: TRBJ2-7; size: NA; D: NA; V: TRBV28; CDR3: CASRPTGGGPVAKTAEQYF; DNA: TGTGCCAGCAGACCCACAGGGGGGGGACCCGTGGCCAAGACGGCCGAGCAGTACTTC